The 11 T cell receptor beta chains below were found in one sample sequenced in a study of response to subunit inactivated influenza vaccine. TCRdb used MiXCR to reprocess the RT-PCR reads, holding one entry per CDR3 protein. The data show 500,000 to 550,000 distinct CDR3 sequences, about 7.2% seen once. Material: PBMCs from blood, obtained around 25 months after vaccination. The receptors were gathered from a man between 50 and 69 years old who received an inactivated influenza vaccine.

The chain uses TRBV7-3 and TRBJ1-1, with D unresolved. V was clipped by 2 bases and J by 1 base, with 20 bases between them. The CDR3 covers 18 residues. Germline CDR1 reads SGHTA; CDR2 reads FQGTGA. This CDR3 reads CASSLFPRLSVGNTEAFF. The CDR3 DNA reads TGTGCCAGCAGCTTATTTCCCCGGTTATCCGTCGGGAACACTGAAGCTTTCTTT.

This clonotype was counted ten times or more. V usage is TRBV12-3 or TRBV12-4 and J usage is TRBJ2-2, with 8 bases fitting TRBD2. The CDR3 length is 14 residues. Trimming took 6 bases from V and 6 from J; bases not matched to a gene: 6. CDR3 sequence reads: CASSSGLEAGELFF. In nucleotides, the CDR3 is TGTGCCAGCAGCTCGGGACTAGAGGCCGGGGAGCTGTTTTTT.

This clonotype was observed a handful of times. The chain's CDR3 is CASSTAQIQETQYF. CDR3 sequence (DNA): TGTGCCAGCAGCACCGCACAAATTCAAGAGACCCAGTACTTC. The rearrangement links TRBV7-2 to TRBJ2-5; D gene ambiguous. This CDR3 has 14 amino acids. Germline values: CDR1 SGHTA, CDR2 FQGNSA. V was trimmed by 5 bases and J by 2 bases, leaving 12 bases between them.

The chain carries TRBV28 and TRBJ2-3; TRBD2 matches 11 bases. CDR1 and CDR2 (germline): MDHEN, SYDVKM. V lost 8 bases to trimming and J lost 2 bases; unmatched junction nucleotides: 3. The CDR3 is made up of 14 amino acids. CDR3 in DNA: TGTGCCAGCCTTAGCGGGGGGGACACAGATACGCAGTATTTT. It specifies CASLSGGDTDTQYF.

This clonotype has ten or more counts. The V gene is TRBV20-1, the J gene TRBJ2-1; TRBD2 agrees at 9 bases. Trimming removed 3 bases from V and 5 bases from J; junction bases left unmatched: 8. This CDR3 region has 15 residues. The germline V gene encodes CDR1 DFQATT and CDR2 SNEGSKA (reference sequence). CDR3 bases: TGCAGTGCTAGTATGCCCCTAGCGGGGCACAATGAGCAGTTCTTC. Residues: CSASMPLAGHNEQFF.

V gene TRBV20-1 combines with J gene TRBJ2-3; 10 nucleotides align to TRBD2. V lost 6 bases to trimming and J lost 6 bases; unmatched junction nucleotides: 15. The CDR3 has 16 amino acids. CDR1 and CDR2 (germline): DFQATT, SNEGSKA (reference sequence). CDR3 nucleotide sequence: TGCAGTGCCCCTCCCGCTAGCGGGGGCCCCGGGGATACGCAGTATTTT. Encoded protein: CSAPPASGGPGDTQYF.

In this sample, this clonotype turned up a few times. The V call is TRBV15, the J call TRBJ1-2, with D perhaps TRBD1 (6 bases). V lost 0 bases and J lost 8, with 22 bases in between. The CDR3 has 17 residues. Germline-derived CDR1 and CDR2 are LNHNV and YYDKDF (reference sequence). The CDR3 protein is CATSRDLTQGNQWGYTF. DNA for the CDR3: TGTGCCACCAGCAGAGACTTAACCCAGGGGAATCAATGGGGCTACACCTTC. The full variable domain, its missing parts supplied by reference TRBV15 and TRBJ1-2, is DAMVIQNPRYQVTQFGKPVTLSCSQTLNHNVMYWYQQKSSQAPKLLFHYYDKDFNNEADTPDNFQSRRPNTSFCFLDIRSPGLGDTAMYLCATSRDLTQGNQWGYTFGSGTRLTVV.

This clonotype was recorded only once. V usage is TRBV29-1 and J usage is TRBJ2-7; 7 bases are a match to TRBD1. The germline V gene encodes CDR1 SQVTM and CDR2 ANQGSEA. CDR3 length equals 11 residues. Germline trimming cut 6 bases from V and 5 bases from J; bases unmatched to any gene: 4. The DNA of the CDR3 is TGCAGCGTAAAAGGGGGCCACGAGCAGTACTTC. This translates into CSVKGGHEQYF.

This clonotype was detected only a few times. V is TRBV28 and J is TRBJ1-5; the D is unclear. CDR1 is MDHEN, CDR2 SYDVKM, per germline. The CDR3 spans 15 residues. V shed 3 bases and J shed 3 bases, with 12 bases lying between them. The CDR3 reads CASSLSGSHNQPQHF. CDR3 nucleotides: TGTGCCAGCAGTTTGTCGGGCAGCCACAATCAGCCCCAGCATTTT.

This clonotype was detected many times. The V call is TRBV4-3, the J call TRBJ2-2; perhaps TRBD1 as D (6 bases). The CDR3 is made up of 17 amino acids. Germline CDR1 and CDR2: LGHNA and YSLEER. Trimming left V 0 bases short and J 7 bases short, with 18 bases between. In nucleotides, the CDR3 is TGCGCCAGCAGCCAAGAGTGGGACACAACTATTGGCGGGGAGCTGTTTTTT. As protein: CASSQEWDTTIGGELFF.

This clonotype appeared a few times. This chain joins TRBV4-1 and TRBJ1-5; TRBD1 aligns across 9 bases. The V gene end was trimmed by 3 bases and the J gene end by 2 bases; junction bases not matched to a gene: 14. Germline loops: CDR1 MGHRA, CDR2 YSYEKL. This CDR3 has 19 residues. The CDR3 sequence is CASSQSTGGLFGGNQPQHF. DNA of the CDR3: TGCGCCAGCAGCCAGTCGACAGGGGGACTTTTCGGGGGCAATCAGCCCCAGCATTTT.